The clone carrying this TCR beta chain was counted only a few times. Antigen unknown. TCRdb processed the reads anew with MiXCR; each CDR3 protein has one entry. The repertoire holds roughly 600,000 distinct CDR3 sequences, with about 24% as singletons. The sample belongs to a study of T cell repertoires in cytomegalovirus infection. Study at large: The public TCR beta signatures pointed to both CMV infection and matching HLA type.

Findings and limits, study-wide: Summed public TCR beta family frequency identified CMV carriers bearing the relevant HLA. HLA-C-restricted CMV clonotypes gave the most frequent clonotype in two of eight donors.

This CDR3 has 15 amino acids. V was shortened by 4 bases and J by 4 bases, with 14 bases between the two germline ends. Germline V lookup: CDR1 SGHVS, CDR2 FNYEAQ. The receptor's source is a human donor in good health (CMV status not recorded). Some clones in this sample may be carry-over from other donors' samples. This chain joins TRBV7-6 and TRBJ2-1; maybe TRBD2 (5 bases). Sample: CD8+ T cells from PBMCs. Written as DNA, the CDR3 is TGTGCCAGCAGCTCGCGGGCCCCGCCGTACAATGAGCAGTTCTTC. Translating gives CASSSRAPPYNEQFF. Variable domain in full (rest from reference TRBV7-6 and TRBJ2-1): GAGVSQSPRYKVTKRGQDVALRCDPISGHVSLYWYRQALGQGPEFLTYFNYEAQQDKSGLPNDRFSAERPEGSISTLTIQRTEQRDSAMYRCASSSRAPPYNEQFFGPGTRLTVL.